Listed below are T cell receptor beta chains from one sample, sequenced in a study of blood T cell repertoires in COVID-19. Data came from immunoSEQ multiplex PCR; TCRdb stores just in-frame clones and leaves some out. The sample has over 200,000 clones, around 80% seen once. Sequencing input: peripheral blood. These receptors were taken from a woman older than 75 with COVID-19, enrolled during active disease. CDR3s include the opening cysteine and the closing phenylalanine or tryptophan. The order of the fields is J gene, V gene, D gene, clone size, CDR3 protein, CDR3 DNA. A D gene is named only where the DNA matches it firmly. Size is omitted from some rows. Given values are once, few, many or a class for expanded clones.

TRBJ2-2 | TRBV18 | . | . | CASPGGWDRNKAGELFF | TGTGCCAGCCCAGGGGGGTGGGACCGCAACAAAGCCGGGGAGCTGTTTTTT
TRBJ1-2 | TRBV18 | . | few | CASSPGAEVYGYTF | TGTGCCAGCTCACCAGGGGCTGAGGTGTATGGCTACACCTTC
TRBJ2-1 | TRBV2 | TRBD1 | . | CASSGGFSGTGGARRNNEQFF | TGTGCCAGCAGTGGGGGGTTCTCCGGGACAGGGGGCGCCCGGAGGAACAATGAGCAGTTCTTC
TRBJ2-7 | TRBV5-1 | TRBD1 | . | CASSLPGQGDYEQYF | TGCGCCAGCAGCCTCCCGGGACAGGGTGACTACGAGCAGTACTTC
TRBJ1-4 | TRBV6-5 | TRBD1 | . | CASRPDRGFEKLFF | TGTGCCAGCAGACCTGACAGGGGGTTTGAAAAACTGTTTTTT
TRBJ1-6 | TRBV5-1 | . | . | CASSFDSRWPLHF | TGCGCCAGCAGCTTTGACAGTCGGTGGCCCCTCCACTTT
TRBJ1-2 | TRBV20-1 | . | . | CSAPTGYGYTF | TGCAGTGCTCCGACGGGCTATGGCTACACCTTC
TRBJ2-1 | TRBV9 | TRBD1 | once | CASGQTGSYNEQFF | TGTGCCAGCGGGCAGACAGGGTCCTACAATGAGCAGTTCTTC
TRBJ1-5 | TRBV2 | . | . | CASSREPGQPQHF | TGTGCCAGCAGCAGGGAACCCGGTCAGCCCCAGCATTTT
TRBJ1-2 | TRBV7-8 | . | . | CASSLGRRSMDYGYTF | TGTGCCAGCAGCTTAGGTCGGCGGAGCATGGACTATGGCTACACCTTC
TRBJ1-4 | TRBV5-1 | TRBD1 | . | CASSLGQGGEKLFF | TGCGCCAGCAGCTTAGGACAGGGAGGCGAAAAACTGTTTTTT
TRBJ1-4 | TRBV9 | . | . | CASSVEDGRNNIEKLFF | TGTGCCAGCAGCGTTGAAGACGGGAGGAACAATATCGAAAAACTGTTTTTT
TRBJ1-2 | TRBV18 | . | . | CASSPGQPNYGYTF | TGTGCCAGCTCACCGGGGCAACCTAACTATGGCTACACCTTC
TRBJ1-3 | TRBV7-2 | . | . | CASSFTSPSSGNTIYF | TGTGCCAGCAGCTTTACTAGCCCAAGCTCTGGAAACACCATATATTTT
TRBJ1-2 | TRBV3-1/TRBV3-2 | . | few | CASSQSRGGGYTF | TGTGCCAGCAGCCAAAGTCGAGGAGGGGGCTACACCTTC
TRBJ1-1 | TRBV4-1 | TRBD1 | . | CASSHNRGQNTEAFF | TGCGCCAGCAGCCATAACAGGGGGCAGAACACTGAAGCTTTCTTT
TRBJ1-2 | TRBV19 | . | . | CATSPGDDYGYTF | TGTGCCACCTCCCCGGGGGATGACTATGGCTACACCTTC
TRBJ1-1 | TRBV5-5 | . | . | CASSLGWGSVKTEAFF | TGTGCCAGCAGCTTGGGATGGGGCAGTGTGAAGACTGAAGCTTTCTTT
TRBJ2-1 | TRBV6-1 | . | . | CASSEVRTSYNEQFF | TGTGCCAGCAGTGAAGTGCGGACTTCCTACAATGAGCAGTTCTTC
TRBJ2-1 | TRBV3-1/TRBV3-2 | . | . | CASSPLARTYNEQFF | TGTGCCAGCAGCCCCCTAGCACGCACCTACAATGAGCAGTTCTTC
TRBJ1-3 | TRBV13 | . | . | CASSLRGGSGNTIYF | TGTGCCAGCAGCCTTAGGGGTGGGTCAGGAAACACCATATATTTT
TRBJ1-2 | TRBV28 | TRBD1 | . | CASSLSTGTGIYGYTF | TGTGCCAGCAGTTTATCTACCGGGACAGGGATTTATGGCTACACCTTC
TRBJ2-3 | TRBV7-3 | . | . | CASSSDPSTDTQYF | TGTGCCAGCAGCAGCGATCCTAGCACAGATACGCAGTATTTT
TRBJ1-2 | TRBV6-5 | TRBD1 | . | CASSNWGQGHGYTF | TGTGCCAGCAGTAACTGGGGACAGGGACACGGCTACACCTTC
TRBJ1-2 | TRBV5-4 | TRBD1 | . | CASSSTGNGYTF | TGTGCCAGCAGCTCGACAGGGAACGGCTACACCTTC
TRBJ2-3 | TRBV18 | . | . | CASSPPGGGDQYF | TGTGCCAGCTCACCACCGGGAGGGGGTGATCAGTATTTT
TRBJ2-7 | TRBV27 | TRBD1 | . | CASSPSGQGPYEQYF | TGTGCCAGCAGTCCATCGGGACAGGGGCCCTACGAGCAGTACTTC
TRBJ2-2 | TRBV7-2 | TRBD2 | . | CASSLSSGRAVWTGELFF | TGTGCCAGCAGCTTGAGTAGCGGGAGGGCCGTTTGGACCGGGGAGCTGTTTTTT
TRBJ1-2 | TRBV3-1/TRBV3-2 | . | few | CASSLAEGGNYGYTF | TGTGCCAGCAGCCTCGCCGAGGGGGGGAACTATGGCTACACCTTC
TRBJ2-3 | TRBV28 | . | . | CASSRGTPRADTQYF | TGTGCCAGCAGTCGCGGGACTCCAAGGGCAGATACGCAGTATTTT
TRBJ1-1 | TRBV10-3 | . | . | CAISSQGFTEAFF | TGTGCCATCAGTTCACAGGGCTTCACTGAAGCTTTCTTT
TRBJ2-1 | TRBV12-3/TRBV12-4 | TRBD1 | . | CASSSRGFEQFF | TGTGCCAGCAGTTCCAGGGGGTTTGAGCAGTTCTTC
TRBJ1-1 | TRBV10-3 | . | few | CAISEGGMTEAFF | TGTGCCATCAGTGAGGGAGGTATGACTGAAGCTTTCTTT
TRBJ1-5 | TRBV7-8 | . | . | CASSPRVFEQPQHF | TGTGCCAGCAGCCCCAGGGTCTTCGAGCAGCCCCAGCATTTT
TRBJ2-1 | TRBV5-1 | TRBD1 | few | CASSSGQGAEQFF | TGCGCCAGCAGCTCTGGACAGGGCGCTGAGCAGTTCTTC
TRBJ1-1 | TRBV28 | . | . | CASCSRNTEAFF | TGTGCCAGCTGCTCGAGGAACACTGAAGCTTTCTTT
TRBJ2-6 | TRBV10-1 | . | few | CASSEAGSDSGANVLTF | TGCGCCAGCAGCGAAGCCGGGTCCGACTCTGGGGCCAACGTCCTGACTTTC
TRBJ2-1 | TRBV6-5 | . | . | CASSYRRLNEQFF | TGTGCCAGCAGTTACCGGAGACTGAATGAGCAGTTCTTC
TRBJ1-1 | TRBV4-2 | . | once | CASSQEGNRVSTEAFF | TGTGCCAGCAGCCAAGAGGGAAACAGGGTGTCGACTGAAGCTTTCTTT
TRBJ1-3 | TRBV7-6 | . | once | CASSLGSSLSGNTIYF | TGTGCCAGCAGCTTAGGATCCTCACTTTCTGGAAACACCATATATTTT
TRBJ2-3 | TRBV5-1 | . | . | CASSGGGYTSTDTQYF | TGCGCCAGCAGCGGGGGGGGCTACACTAGCACAGATACGCAGTATTTT
TRBJ1-1 | TRBV5-1 | TRBD1 | . | CASSSLDRGALNTEAFF | TGCGCCAGCAGCTCCCTGGACAGGGGCGCGTTGAACACTGAAGCTTTCTTT
TRBJ1-4 | TRBV5-5 | . | . | CASSLALEEKLFF | TGTGCCAGCAGCTTGGCCTTAGAGGAAAAACTGTTTTTT
TRBJ2-3 | TRBV11-3 | . | few | CASSMGLMADTQYF | TGTGCCAGCAGCATGGGACTTATGGCAGATACGCAGTATTTT
TRBJ2-1 | TRBV11-3 | TRBD1 | . | CASKRDRVSNEQFF | TGTGCCAGCAAACGGGACAGGGTGTCCAATGAGCAGTTCTTC
TRBJ2-5 | TRBV5-1 | TRBD2 | . | CASSPQVAGAGGETQYF | TGCGCCAGCAGCCCCCAGGTTGCGGGGGCGGGAGGGGAGACCCAGTACTTC
TRBJ1-1 | TRBV5-1 | . | . | CASSSTRGTWNTEAFF | TGCGCCAGCAGCTCCACCCGGGGAACCTGGAACACTGAAGCTTTCTTT
TRBJ2-7 | TRBV14 | TRBD1 | few | CASSRGQGPYEQYF | TGTGCCAGCAGCCGCGGACAGGGGCCCTACGAGCAGTACTTC